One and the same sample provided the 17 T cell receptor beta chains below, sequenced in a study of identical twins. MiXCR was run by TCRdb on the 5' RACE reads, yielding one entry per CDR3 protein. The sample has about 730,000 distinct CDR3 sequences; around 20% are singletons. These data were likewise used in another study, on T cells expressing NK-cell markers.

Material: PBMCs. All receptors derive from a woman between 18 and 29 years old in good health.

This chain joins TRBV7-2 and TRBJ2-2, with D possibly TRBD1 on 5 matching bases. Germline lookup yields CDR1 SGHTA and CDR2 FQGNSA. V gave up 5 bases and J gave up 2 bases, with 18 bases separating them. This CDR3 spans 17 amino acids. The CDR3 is CASSLFGVDRNTGELFF. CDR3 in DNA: TGTGCCAGCAGCCTGTTTGGGGTTGACAGAAACACCGGGGAGCTGTTTTTT.

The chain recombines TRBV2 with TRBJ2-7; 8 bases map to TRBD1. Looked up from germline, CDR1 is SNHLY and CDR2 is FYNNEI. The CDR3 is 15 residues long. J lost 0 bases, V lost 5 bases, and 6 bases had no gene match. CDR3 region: CASSSTDRGSYEQYF. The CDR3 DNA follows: TGTGCCAGCAGTTCTACCGACAGGGGCTCCTACGAGCAGTACTTC.

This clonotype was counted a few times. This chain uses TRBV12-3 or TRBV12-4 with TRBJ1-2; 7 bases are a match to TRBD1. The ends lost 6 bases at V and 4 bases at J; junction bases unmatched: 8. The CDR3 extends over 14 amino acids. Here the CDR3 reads CASRREAGGYGYTF. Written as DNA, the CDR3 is TGTGCCAGCAGACGAGAAGCAGGGGGCTATGGCTACACCTTC.

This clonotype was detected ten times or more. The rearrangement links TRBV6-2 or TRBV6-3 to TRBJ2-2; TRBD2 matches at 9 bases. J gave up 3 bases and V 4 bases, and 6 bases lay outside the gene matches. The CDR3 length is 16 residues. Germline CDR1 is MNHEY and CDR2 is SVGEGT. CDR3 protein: CASSFGTSSHTGELFF. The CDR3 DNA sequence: TGTGCCAGCAGTTTCGGGACTAGCTCTCACACCGGGGAGCTGTTTTTT.

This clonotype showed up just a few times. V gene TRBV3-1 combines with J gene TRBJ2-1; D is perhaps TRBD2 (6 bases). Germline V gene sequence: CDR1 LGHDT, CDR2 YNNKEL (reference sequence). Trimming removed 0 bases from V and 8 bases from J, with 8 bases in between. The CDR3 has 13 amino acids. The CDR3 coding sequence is TGTGCCAGCAGCCAAGAAGCGGGCCATGAGCAGTTCTTC. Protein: CASSQEAGHEQFF.

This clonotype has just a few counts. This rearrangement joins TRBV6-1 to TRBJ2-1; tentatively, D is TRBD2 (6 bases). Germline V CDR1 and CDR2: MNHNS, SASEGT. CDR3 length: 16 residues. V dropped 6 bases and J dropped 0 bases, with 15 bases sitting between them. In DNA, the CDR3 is TGTGCCAGCAGCCGCCAGGGAGCGGGCTCCTACAATGAGCAGTTCTTC. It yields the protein CASSRQGAGSYNEQFF.

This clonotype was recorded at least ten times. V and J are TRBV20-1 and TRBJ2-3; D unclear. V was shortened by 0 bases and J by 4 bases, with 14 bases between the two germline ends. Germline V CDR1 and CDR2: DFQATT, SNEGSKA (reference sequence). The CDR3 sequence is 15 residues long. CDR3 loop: CSARDLTASPDTQYF. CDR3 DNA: TGCAGTGCTAGAGATCTAACAGCTTCCCCAGATACGCAGTATTTT.

As DNA, the CDR3 is TGTGCCAGCAGCGTAGTCGGTGAGGGCATTGAAGCTTTCTTT. This sequence encodes CASSVVGEGIEAFF. This chain connects TRBV9 to TRBJ1-1; D unresolved. V shed 0 bases and J shed 7 bases, with 13 bases lying between them. Looked up from germline, CDR1 is SGDLS and CDR2 is YYNGEE. CDR3 length: 14 amino acids.

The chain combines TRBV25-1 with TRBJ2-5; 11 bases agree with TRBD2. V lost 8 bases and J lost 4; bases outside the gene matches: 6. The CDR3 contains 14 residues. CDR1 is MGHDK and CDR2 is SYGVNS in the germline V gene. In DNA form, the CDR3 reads TGTGCCAGCCCGACTAGCGGGAACCGAGAGACCCAGTACTTC. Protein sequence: CASPTSGNRETQYF.

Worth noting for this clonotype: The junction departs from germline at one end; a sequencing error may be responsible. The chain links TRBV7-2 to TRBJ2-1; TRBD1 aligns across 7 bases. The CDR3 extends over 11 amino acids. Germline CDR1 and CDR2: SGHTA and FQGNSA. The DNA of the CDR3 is TGTGCCAGCAGCTTAGATACAGGGGAAGTCTTC. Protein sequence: CASSLDTGEVF.

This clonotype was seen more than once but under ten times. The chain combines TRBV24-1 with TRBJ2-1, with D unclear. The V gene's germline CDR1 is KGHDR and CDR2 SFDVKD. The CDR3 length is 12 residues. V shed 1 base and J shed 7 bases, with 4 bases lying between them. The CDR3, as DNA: TGTGCCACCAGTGATTTTAGAAATGAGCAGTTCTTC. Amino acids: CATSDFRNEQFF.

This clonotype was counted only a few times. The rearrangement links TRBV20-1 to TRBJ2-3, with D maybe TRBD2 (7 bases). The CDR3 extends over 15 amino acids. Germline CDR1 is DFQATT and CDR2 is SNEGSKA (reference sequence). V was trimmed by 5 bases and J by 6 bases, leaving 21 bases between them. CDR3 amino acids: CSAPGDGGSVDTQYF. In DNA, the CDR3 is TGCAGTGCTCCAGGGGACGGCGGGAGTGTTGATACGCAGTATTTT.

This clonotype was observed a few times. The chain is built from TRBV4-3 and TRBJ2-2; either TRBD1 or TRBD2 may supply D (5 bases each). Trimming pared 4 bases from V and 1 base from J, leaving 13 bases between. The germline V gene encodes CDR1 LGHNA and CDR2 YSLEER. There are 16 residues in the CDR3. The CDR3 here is CASSPTGTENTGELFF. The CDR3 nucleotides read TGCGCCAGCAGCCCCACCGGGACCGAGAACACCGGGGAGCTGTTTTTT.

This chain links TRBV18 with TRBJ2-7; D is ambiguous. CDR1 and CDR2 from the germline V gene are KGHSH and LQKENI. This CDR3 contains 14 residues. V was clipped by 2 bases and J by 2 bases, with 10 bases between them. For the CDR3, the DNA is TGTGCCAGCTCACCAAGGTCCAAGCCCTACGAGCAGTACTTC. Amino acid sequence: CASSPRSKPYEQYF. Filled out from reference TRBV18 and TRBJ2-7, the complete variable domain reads NAGVMQNPRHLVRRRGQEARLRCSPMKGHSHVYWYRQLPEEGLKFMVYLQKENIIDESGMPKERFSAEFPKEGPSILRIQQVVRGDSAAYFCASSPRSKPYEQYFGPGTRLTVT.

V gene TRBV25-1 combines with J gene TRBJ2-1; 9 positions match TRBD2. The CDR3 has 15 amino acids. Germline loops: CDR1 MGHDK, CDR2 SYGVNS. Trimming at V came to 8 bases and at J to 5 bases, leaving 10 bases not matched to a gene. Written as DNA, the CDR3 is TGTGCCAGCGGGTTGAGCGGGAGGCCCAACAATGAGCAGTTCTTC. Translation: CASGLSGRPNNEQFF.

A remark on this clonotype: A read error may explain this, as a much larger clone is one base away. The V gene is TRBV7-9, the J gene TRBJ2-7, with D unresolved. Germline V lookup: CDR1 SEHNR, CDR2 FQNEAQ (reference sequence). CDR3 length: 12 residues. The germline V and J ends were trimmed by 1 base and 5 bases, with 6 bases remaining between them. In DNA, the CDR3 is TGTGCCAGCAGCTTAGAAAGGGACGAGCAGTACTTC. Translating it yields CASSLERDEQYF.

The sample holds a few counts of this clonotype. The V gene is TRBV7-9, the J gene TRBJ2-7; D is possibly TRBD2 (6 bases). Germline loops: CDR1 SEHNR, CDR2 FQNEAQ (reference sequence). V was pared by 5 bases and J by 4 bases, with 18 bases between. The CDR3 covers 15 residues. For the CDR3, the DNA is TGTGCCAGCAGCGGAGGGGATGGCAAGATATACGAGCAGTACTTC. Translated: CASSGGDGKIYEQYF. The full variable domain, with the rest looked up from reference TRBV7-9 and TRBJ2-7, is DTGVSQNPRHKITKRGQNVTFRCDPISEHNRLYWYRQTLGQGPEFLTYFQNEAQLEKSRLLSDRFSAERPKGSFSTLEIQRTEQGDSAMYLCASSGGDGKIYEQYFGPGTRLTVT.